This entry lists 6 T cell receptor beta chains sequenced from one sample in a study of early T cells in non-severe SARS-CoV-2 infection. One entry per CDR3 protein results from TCRdb running MiXCR on the 5' RACE reads. The sample shows roughly 50,000 distinct CDR3 sequences, 7.7% of them seen only once. Sequencing was carried out using whole blood. Every receptor here comes from an adult who was a healthcare worker with PCR-confirmed SARS-CoV-2 infection or an uninfected control (not recorded which).

This clonotype occurred many times. The chain combines TRBV28 with TRBJ1-2; D not certain. The CDR3 length is 13 residues. Germline V gene data show CDR1 as MDHEN and CDR2 as SYDVKM. The V and J ends lost 2 bases and 8 bases respectively, with 12 bases between them. CDR3 coding DNA: TGTGCCAGCAGTTTAGGGTGGGGAAGAGGCTACACCTTC. This translates into CASSLGWGRGYTF.

The V and J genes are TRBV6-4 and TRBJ2-6; D is ambiguous. Trimming stripped 2 bases from V and 0 bases from J, with 5 bases between. In germline, CDR1 is MRHNA, CDR2 SNTAGT. The CDR3 loop spans 15 amino acids. The CDR3 loop reads CASSDHYSGANVLTF. The CDR3 DNA sequence: TGTGCCAGCAGTGACCATTACTCTGGGGCCAACGTCCTGACTTTC.

This chain uses TRBV7-6 with TRBJ2-1; 7 positions match TRBD1. Unmatched junction bases numbered 7, after V lost 4 bases and J lost 7 bases. The CDR3 spans 14 residues. Germline V gene sequence: CDR1 SGHVS, CDR2 FNYEAQ. The CDR3 DNA follows: TGTGCCAGCAGCTCGGGACAGTATGGGAATGAGCAGTTCTTC. It encodes CASSSGQYGNEQFF. The full variable domain, in which reference TRBV7-6 and TRBJ2-1 provide the parts outside the CDR3, is GAGVSQSPRYKVTKRGQDVALRCDPISGHVSLYWYRQALGQGPEFLTYFNYEAQQDKSGLPNDRFSAERPEGSISTLTIQRTEQRDSAMYRCASSSGQYGNEQFFGPGTRLTVL.

This chain links TRBV4-3 with TRBJ1-3, with D possibly being TRBD1 (6 bases). Between the trimmed V and J ends, which lost 0 bases and 0 bases, there was a span of 9 bases. CDR3 length: 16 amino acids. From germline, CDR1 is LGHNA and CDR2 YSLEER. The CDR3 sequence: CASSQEVDSSGNTIYF. CDR3 DNA sequence: TGCGCCAGCAGCCAAGAAGTGGACAGCTCTGGAAACACCATATATTTT.

The sample holds many counts of this clonotype. This sequence joins TRBV6-5 and TRBJ1-1; 7 bases agree with TRBD1. The CDR3 has 15 residues. The ends lost 6 bases at V and 4 bases at J; junction bases unmatched: 11. Germline V gene data show CDR1 as MNHEY and CDR2 as SVGAGI. The CDR3 DNA reads TGTGCCAGCAGGAAGACAGGGTGGGTGAGCACTGAAGCTTTCTTT. Amino acid sequence: CASRKTGWVSTEAFF.

This clonotype was seen at least ten times. The chain joins TRBV24-1 to TRBJ2-5; TRBD2 aligns across 7 bases. The CDR3 length is 14 residues. J was trimmed by 1 base and V by 7 bases; bases with no gene match: 5. Per germline, CDR1 KGHDR and CDR2 SFDVKD. CDR3 amino acids: CATSEAGSQETQYF. The CDR3 bases are TGTGCCACCAGCGAAGCGGGGAGCCAAGAGACCCAGTACTTC.